The clone carrying this T cell receptor (beta chain) was observed at least ten times. The antigen remains undetermined. Trimming at V came to 4 bases and at J to 4 bases, leaving 5 bases not matched to a gene. The germline V gene encodes CDR1 MDHEN and CDR2 SYDVKM. The CDR3 runs 15 residues. The entry originates in a study of T cells in Graves' hyperthyroidism and ophthalmopathy. General study findings and limits: For ophthalmopathy, model prediction preceded onset by a median around six months. Blood samples included most of the expanded thyroid clonotypes exceeding 0.001.

RNA transcripts provided the source from which TCR beta CDR3 regions were amplified. TCR CDR3 underwent first-round RT-PCR with the HTBI primer set. TCRdb re-derived calls from the multiplex PCR reads in MiXCR, one entry per CDR3 protein. The table includes approximately 330,000 distinct CDR3 sequences, over 20% detected once. The specimen was blood. The chain employs TRBV28 and TRBJ1-5; 9 bases fit TRBD1. This clonotype originated in a woman between 50 and 59 years old with Graves' hyperthyroidism. The CDR3 sequence is CASSSPGTGNQPQHF. The CDR3 DNA sequence: TGTGCCAGCAGTTCCCCCGGGACAGGGAATCAGCCCCAGCATTTT.